Presented here are 9 T cell receptor beta chains from one specimen sequenced in a study of OX40 agonist ivuxolimab in advanced cancers. The assay was immunoSEQ multiplex PCR, and TCRdb's table has in-frame clones only and misses some. The repertoire holds some 86,000 clones, with roughly 88% as singletons. The sample consisted of CD4+ or CD8+ T cells sorted from blood, taken in a trial of the OX40 agonist ivuxolimab. The receptor set was obtained from an adult with an advanced solid tumor such as melanoma, head and neck, liver or kidney cancer.

A remark on this clone: Other DNA sequences of this sample code for an identical CDR3. The chain is built from TRBV4-1 and TRBJ1-2, with no clear D. Germline CDR1 is MGHRA and CDR2 is YSYEKL. This CDR3 is built from 15 residues. The V gene lost 1 base and the J gene lost 4 bases, with 13 bases spanning the gap. This CDR3 reads CASSQGRGGRYGYTF. The CDR3 nucleotides read TGCGCCAGCAGCCAAGGCCGGGGAGGACGCTATGGCTACACCTTC.

The chain joins TRBV5-1 to TRBJ2-2; the match to TRBD2 covers 7 bases. Germline CDR1 is SGHRS and CDR2 is YFSETQ. V lost 1 base and J lost 0; bases outside the gene matches: 3. CDR3 length: 16 residues. Written as DNA, the CDR3 is TGCGCCAGCAGCTTGTTGGGAGGGACGAACACCGGGGAGCTGTTTTTT. It specifies CASSLLGGTNTGELFF.

The J gene is TRBJ2-2, the V gene TRBV5-1; no definite D call. Germline V gene sequence: CDR1 SGHRS, CDR2 YFSETQ. V gave up 1 base and J gave up 2 bases, with 9 bases separating them. The CDR3 length is 15 residues. CDR3 DNA: TGCGCCAGCAGCTTGATAGGAAGTAACACCGGGGAGCTGTTTTTT. It codes for CASSLIGSNTGELFF.

This sequence joins TRBV7-9 and TRBJ2-2; tentative D call: TRBD2 (7 bases). Trimming cost V 1 base and J 6 bases, with 15 bases left between them. The length of the CDR3 is 16 residues. Germline V lookup: CDR1 SEHNR, CDR2 FQNEAQ (reference sequence). CDR3 region: CASSLGGGESAGELFF. The CDR3 coding sequence is TGTGCCAGCAGCTTAGGCGGGGGCGAGAGCGCCGGGGAGCTGTTTTTT.

This chain joins TRBV11-2 and TRBJ2-1; D unresolved. This CDR3 is built from 13 residues. CDR1 is SGHAT and CDR2 is FQNNGV in the germline V gene. V was cut by 0 bases and J by 6 bases, with 6 bases left in between. The DNA for the CDR3 is TGTGCCAGCAGCTTAGACAGCCCCAATGAGCAGTTCTTC. Its translation is CASSLDSPNEQFF.

The J gene is TRBJ1-6, the V gene TRBV7-3; D perhaps matches TRBD1 (5 bases). This CDR3 has 14 amino acids. Per the germline V gene, CDR1 is SGHTA and CDR2 is FQGTGA. The V end lost 6 bases, the J end lost 10 bases, and 16 bases lay between the germline ends. The CDR3 loop is CASRQGDKGSPLHF. The CDR3 nucleotides read TGTGCCAGCAGGCAGGGCGATAAAGGATCACCCCTCCACTTT.

The genes are TRBV5-1 and TRBJ2-1; 12 bases align to TRBD2. There are 15 residues in the CDR3. V lost 3 bases, J lost 6 bases, and 4 bases stayed unmatched. CDR1 is SGHRS, CDR2 YFSETQ, per germline. The CDR3 is CASSSTSGGLNEQFF. In nucleotides, the CDR3 is TGCGCCAGCAGCTCAACTAGCGGGGGGCTCAATGAGCAGTTCTTC.

This clone was seen just once. V usage is TRBV21-1 and J usage is TRBJ2-7; the table gives TRBD1 as D, unverified against the DNA. TRBV21-1 is tagged as a pseudogene. This CDR3 has 15 amino acids. The CDR3 protein is CASSKETGAQYEQYV. CDR3 sequence (DNA): TGTGCCAGCAGCAAAGAGACAGGGGCTCAGTACGAGCAGTACGTC.

The gene calls are TRBV28 and TRBJ1-2; the D is unclear. V was trimmed by 6 bases and J by 3 bases, leaving 8 bases between them. CDR3 length: 12 residues. CDR1 and CDR2 from the germline V gene are MDHEN and SYDVKM. The CDR3 loop reads CASRREDYGYTF. The DNA of the CDR3 is TGTGCCAGCAGACGGGAGGACTATGGCTACACCTTC.